These T cell receptor beta chains were read from a single sample in a study of blood T cell repertoires in COVID-19. Clones were sequenced by immunoSEQ multiplex PCR, and TCRdb holds only the in-frame ones, with some missing. The data contain fewer than 200,000 clones, more than 75% of them seen just once; the ten biggest clones take up 2% to 2.5%. What was sequenced was peripheral blood. These TCRs come from a middle-aged man who had recovered from COVID-19. Both conserved end residues are trimmed from each CDR3. The D gene is left open where the match is weak.

>TRBJ2-7|TRBV6-2/TRBV6-3|.
ASSYSRQRQTYEQY
>TRBJ2-2|TRBV4-3|.
ASSQDNRDPGELF
>TRBJ2-1|TRBV19|TRBD1
ASSRDYRGPVNEQF
>TRBJ1-6|TRBV7-9|TRBD1
ASSLLGPGTGGADSPLH
>TRBJ2-3|TRBV5-4|TRBD1
ASSFDRDTDTQY
>TRBJ2-7|TRBV3-1/TRBV3-2|.
ASSQVLAVGEQY
>TRBJ2-3|TRBV6-2/TRBV6-3|.
ASSLQWATDTQY
>TRBJ1-2|TRBV2|.
ASKSYGGYYGYT
>TRBJ2-7|TRBV18|TRBD1
ASSPPDRGHSYEQY
>TRBJ2-1|TRBV18|TRBD2
ASSHGLAGVGNEQF
>TRBJ2-7|TRBV2|.
AIRARYPYEQY
>TRBJ2-7|TRBV6-6|.
ASSYSRQGYEQY
>TRBJ1-3|TRBV9|.
ASSVGPRSSGNTIY
>TRBJ2-5|TRBV2|.
ASSEEYRVGRYEETQY
>TRBJ2-2|TRBV5-5|.
ASSLVGNTGELF
>TRBJ2-7|TRBV25-1|.
ASSELGGATYEQY
>TRBJ2-7|TRBV27|.
ASSKDPGRGYEQY
>TRBJ1-1|TRBV29-1|.
SVEETVTEAF
>TRBJ1-2|TRBV6-2/TRBV6-3|.
ASSSDRKERGYT
>TRBJ1-5|TRBV20-1|.
SASGSRNQPQH
>TRBJ2-5|TRBV28|TRBD1
ASSSPRGQGETQY
>TRBJ2-3|TRBV7-9|.
ASSLVGTRDGTDTQY
>TRBJ2-3|TRBV10-3|TRBD1
AIRGQSSKVDTQY
>TRBJ2-3|TRBV5-3|.
ARSLWLGRVHTQY
>TRBJ2-3|TRBV9|.
ASSDRQSTDTQY
>TRBJ1-1|TRBV28|TRBD1
ASSPRQGPNTEAF
>TRBJ2-2|TRBV19|TRBD1
ASRLGTGRTGELF
>TRBJ1-5|TRBV7-2|TRBD1
ASRQIGTVNQPQH
>TRBJ1-2|TRBV9|TRBD1
ASSADRDYGYT
>TRBJ2-7|TRBV11-1|TRBD1
ASSPPGTGASYEQY
>TRBJ1-2|TRBV12-3/TRBV12-4|TRBD1
ASSPRQGYGYT
>TRBJ2-7|TRBV5-4|TRBD2
ASSLAGGEVYEQY
>TRBJ2-3|TRBV7-9|TRBD2
ASSWTSGGRTDTQY
>TRBJ2-2|TRBV4-3|TRBD2
ASSQGPSGIAGGGELF
>TRBJ1-3|TRBV12-3/TRBV12-4|.
ASTSSGGGTIY
>TRBJ1-1|TRBV7-9|TRBD1
ASSVQGVGTEAF
>TRBJ2-5|TRBV4-3|.
ASSQDWGGGETQY
>TRBJ2-6|TRBV5-1|.
ASSLVRSGSGANVLT
>TRBJ1-2|TRBV6-5|.
ASGLTGVWGYT
>TRBJ2-7|TRBV19|TRBD2
ASSPGTSGDEQY
>TRBJ2-3|TRBV13|TRBD2
ASSGRTSGVTDTQY
>TRBJ1-5|TRBV19|.
ASSVVINQPQH
>TRBJ1-5|TRBV19|.
ASVADGGAGQPQH
>TRBJ1-2|TRBV27|.
ASSRNQAGKLGYGYT
>TRBJ1-5|TRBV7-9|.
VQSNQPQH
>TRBJ2-3|TRBV4-1|TRBD2
ASSPQVTWGGGDTQY
>TRBJ1-6|TRBV6-2/TRBV6-3|.
ASSYGQSYNSPLH
>TRBJ1-1|TRBV5-1|.
ASSLDRGGEAF
>TRBJ2-7|TRBV15|.
ATRNPDSGYEQY
>TRBJ2-7|TRBV5-1|.
ASSLAPDYSYEQY
>TRBJ2-7|TRBV6-1|TRBD1
ASSSLQGTYEQY
>TRBJ2-5|TRBV5-1|.
ASSEAQGSSATQY
>TRBJ1-4|TRBV5-8|.
ASSDRYNEKLF